This entry lists 14 T cell receptor beta chains sequenced from one sample in a study of shared clonotypes between healthy human individuals (dated by TCRdb to about 2020). The library was prepared using the immunoSEQ multiplex PCR assay. This is the immuneACCESS table as TCRdb keeps it, with only in-frame sequences that have V and J called. A part of the clones is gone; compared with another copy, unresolved V genes explain less than half, and the rest is unexplained. This sample holds more than 2,000,000 clones; 93% were observed only once. In total, the top ten clones hold 0.39% of the sample. Sequencing was performed on naive CD4+ T cells from PBMCs. The sample's cell subset or site label, in plain terms: CD45RA+ positively selected. These receptors originate from a man younger than 35 in good health. Some clones in this sample may be carry-over from other donors' samples.

This clone was recorded once. J is TRBJ1-1 and V is TRBV7-9; D unresolved. Trimming left V 5 bases short and J 4 bases short, with 11 bases between. CDR1 is SEHNR and CDR2 is FQNEAQ in the germline V gene (reference sequence). This CDR3 comprises 13 residues. CDR3 region: CASSLLLRTEAFF. DNA for the CDR3: TGTGCCAGCAGCCTCCTTTTGCGCACTGAAGCTTTCTTT.

The genes are TRBV5-1 and TRBJ2-5, with D tentatively TRBD1 (6 bases). The CDR3 consists of 14 residues. Germline CDR1 is SGHRS and CDR2 is YFSETQ. V was shortened by 4 bases and J by 1 base, with 11 bases between the two germline ends. CDR3 residues: CASSGTGLQETQYF. DNA of the CDR3: TGCGCCAGCAGCGGAACAGGGCTCCAAGAGACCCAGTACTTC.

The genes are TRBV15 and TRBJ2-4; D unclear. The CDR3 runs to 15 residues. V lost 1 base and J 7 bases, leaving 14 bases between the germline ends. Germline CDR1 reads LNHNV; CDR2 reads YYDKDF (reference sequence). The CDR3 nucleotides are TGTGCCACCAGCAGAGGGGCGGTGTCGGACAACATTCAGTACTTC. Encoded protein: CATSRGAVSDNIQYF.

As regards this clone: The sample has other DNA sequences that encode this CDR3 too. The rearrangement uses TRBV11-2 and TRBJ2-2, with D possibly matching TRBD2 (6 bases). Germline V lookup: CDR1 SGHAT, CDR2 FQNNGV. This CDR3 is built from 15 residues. Trimming took off 5 bases at V and 2 bases at J, with 12 bases between the two ends. For the CDR3, the DNA is TGTGCCAGCAGCCCTACCGGGAGTAACACCGGGGAGCTGTTTTTT. Its translation: CASSPTGSNTGELFF.

In the case of this clone: Other nucleotide sequences in the sample specify the same CDR3. This chain links TRBV5-1 with TRBJ2-7; D is ambiguous. V was clipped by 0 bases and J by 0 bases, with 7 bases between them. The CDR3 totals 14 residues. Germline CDR1 reads SGHRS; CDR2 reads YFSETQ. The CDR3 sequence: CASSLAPGSYEQYF. CDR3 nucleotide sequence: TGCGCCAGCAGCTTGGCTCCCGGCTCCTACGAGCAGTACTTC.

The chain carries TRBV5-4 and TRBJ1-4; weak D call: TRBD1 (6 bases). Germline lookup yields CDR1 SGHNT and CDR2 YYREEE (reference sequence). The CDR3 runs to 15 residues. Trimming shortened V by 4 bases and J by 0 bases, and 10 bases separated the two germline ends. CDR3 sequence: CASSPAGATNEKLFF. CDR3 nucleotide sequence: TGTGCCAGCAGCCCGGCAGGGGCAACTAATGAAAAACTGTTTTTT.

This sequence joins TRBV5-4 and TRBJ2-1; TRBD2 is a possible D gene (5 bases). This CDR3 is built from 15 residues. Germline-derived CDR1 and CDR2 are SGHNT and YYREEE (reference sequence). V was clipped by 2 bases and J by 4 bases, with 13 bases between them. The CDR3 here is CASSLGLLTYNEQFF. CDR3 bases: TGTGCCAGCAGCTTAGGACTTCTGACTTACAATGAGCAGTTCTTC.

The chain employs TRBV5-1 and TRBJ2-7, with unresolved D. The CDR3 runs 11 residues. Germline V gene data show CDR1 as SGHRS and CDR2 as YFSETQ. Deletions cut 2 bases from V and 4 bases from J, with 4 bases between. CDR3 bases: TGCGCCAGCAGCTTTAGGTACGAGCAGTACTTC. It specifies CASSFRYEQYF.

The V call is TRBV19, the J call TRBJ2-7; 8 bases map to TRBD1. CDR1 is LNHDA and CDR2 is SQIVND in the germline V gene (reference sequence). V lost 4 bases, J lost 3 bases, and 23 bases stayed unmatched. The CDR3 runs 20 residues. CDR3 sequence (DNA): TGTGCCAGTAGTAGACAGGGGCGAGGCACAACCGGGTCTAGCCTCTACGAGCAGTACTTC. It codes for CASSRQGRGTTGSSLYEQYF. Full variable domain (outside the CDR3, taken from reference TRBV19 and TRBJ2-7): DGGITQSPKYLFRKEGQNVTLSCEQNLNHDAMYWYRQDPGQGLRLIYYSQIVNDFQKGDIAEGYSVSREKKESFPLTVTSAQKNPTAFYLCASSRQGRGTTGSSLYEQYFGPGTRLTVT.

A single count supports this clone. The chain employs TRBV28 and TRBJ2-5, with TRBD2 matching over 12 bases. Per the germline V gene, CDR1 is MDHEN and CDR2 is SYDVKM. CDR3 size: 17 residues. The V segment lost 6 bases and the J segment 3 bases; nucleotides outside the gene matches: 11. CDR3 DNA: TGTGCCAGCAGCTATCCTCCGACTAGCGGGAGAAAAGAGACCCAGTACTTC. This codes for CASSYPPTSGRKETQYF. Full variable domain (remainder filled in from reference TRBV28 and TRBJ2-5): DVKVTQSSRYLVKRTGEKVFLECVQDMDHENMFWYRQDPGLGLRLIYFSYDVKMKEKGDIPEGYSVSREKKERFSLILESASTNQTSMYLCASSYPPTSGRKETQYFGPGTRLLVL.

The rearrangement links TRBV30 to TRBJ2-5; 8 nucleotides agree with TRBD2. The trim removed 0 bases at V and 2 bases at J, leaving 8 bases unmatched. The CDR3 sequence is 16 residues long. Looked up from germline, CDR1 is GTSNPN and CDR2 is SVGIG (reference sequence). The CDR3 bases are TGTGCCTGGAGTGTGGGGCCGGGAGGGAAACAAGAGACCCAGTACTTC. It is translated as CAWSVGPGGKQETQYF.

V usage is TRBV5-1 and J usage is TRBJ1-4, with D possibly TRBD1 on 5 matching bases. V dropped 4 bases and J dropped 10 bases, with 17 bases sitting between them. Germline values: CDR1 SGHRS, CDR2 YFSETQ. The CDR3 has 14 amino acids. As DNA, the CDR3 is TGCGCCAGCAGCGCCGGCCCTGGGGCTGGAAAACTGTTTTTT. It is translated as CASSAGPGAGKLFF.

The rearrangement uses TRBV4-3 and TRBJ2-7, with TRBD1 matching over 8 bases. Germline V gene data show CDR1 as LGHNA and CDR2 as YSLEER. The length of the CDR3 is 14 residues. J gave up 6 bases and V 0 bases, and 4 bases lay outside the gene matches. CDR3 sequence: CASSQDRGLGEQYF. As DNA, the CDR3 is TGCGCCAGCAGCCAAGACAGGGGGCTGGGCGAGCAGTACTTC.

The J gene is TRBJ2-7, the V gene TRBV6-6, with TRBD2 matching over 8 bases. Germline V gene lookup returns CDR1 MNHNY and CDR2 SVGAGI (reference sequence). V lost 0 bases, J lost 7 bases, and 8 bases stayed unmatched. The CDR3 sequence is 15 residues long. In DNA, the CDR3 is TGTGCCAGCAGTTACTCTGTAGCGGGATGGCAGGAGCAGTACTTC. Amino acid sequence: CASSYSVAGWQEQYF.